This TCR beta chain was sequenced for a study of identical twins. TCRdb redid the calling of the 5' RACE reads with MiXCR, one entry per CDR3 protein. Counted here are hundreds of thousands of distinct CDR3 sequences, roughly a quarter occurring once; the ten biggest clones make up approximately 2.9%. Trimming removed 6 bases at V and 3 bases at J, with 8 bases between. Germline loops: CDR1 SEHNR, CDR2 FQNEAQ (reference sequence). The CDR3 has 12 amino acids. Study outcomes and limitations: Out-of-frame TCR alpha sharing observed in monozygotic twins exceeded model estimates.

On this clonotype itself: Its antigen is as yet unknown.

The same sample was also studied in work on T cells expressing NK-cell markers. That paper states: Restricting sorting to alpha-beta TCR T cells was achieved in several experiments by an anti-gamma-delta TCR antibody. Over 5 donors had dominant NKG2C+ clonotypes that comprised roughly 1.0-7.0% of their CD8+ T cells. There were four donors in whom these clonotypes also led the CD3+CD56-NKG2C+ fraction.

This TCR was recovered from a woman aged 18-30 years in good health. The rearrangement links TRBV7-9 to TRBJ1-2; D is undetermined. The sequencing input was CD4+ T cells sorted from blood. CDR3 in DNA: TGTGCCAGCAGAAGTACAGACTATGGCTACACCTTC. This encodes CASRSTDYGYTF.